What follows are 21 T cell receptor beta chains derived from one specimen sequenced in a study of OX40 agonist ivuxolimab in advanced cancers. Data came from immunoSEQ multiplex PCR; TCRdb stores just in-frame clones and leaves some out. The table records about 94,000 clones, around 87% of them present only once. The source was CD4+ or CD8+ T cells sorted from blood, collected in a trial of the OX40 agonist ivuxolimab. The receptor source for this set is an adult with an advanced solid tumor such as melanoma, head and neck, liver or kidney cancer.

This chain links TRBV6-5 with TRBJ1-2, with 10 positions matching TRBD1. J gave up 6 bases and V 10 bases, and 8 bases lay outside the gene matches. The CDR3 loop spans 13 amino acids. CDR1 is MNHEY, CDR2 SVGAGI, per germline. CDR3 loop: CATRTGGWDGYTF. The CDR3, as DNA: TGTGCCACCCGGACAGGGGGATGGGATGGCTACACCTTC.

The genes are TRBV9 and TRBJ1-3; unclear D gene. With 5 bases removed from V and 3 bases from J, the gap between germline ends came to 12 bases. This CDR3 contains 14 residues. Germline V CDR1 and CDR2: SGDLS, YYNGEE. The CDR3 coding sequence is TGTGCCAGCAGTTCGGCGGCGGTTGGAAACACCATATATTTT. Translating it yields CASSSAAVGNTIYF.

V usage is TRBV6-5 and J usage is TRBJ1-1, with D unclear. Germline CDR1 is MNHEY and CDR2 is SVGAGI. V lost 6 bases to trimming and J lost 4 bases, with 9 bases between them. The CDR3 runs to 12 residues. CDR3 DNA: TGTGCCAGCAGAGAAGGTAGCACTGAAGCTTTCTTT. Its translation is CASREGSTEAFF.

The V call is TRBV25-1, the J call TRBJ2-7; D is undetermined. The CDR3 contains 11 residues. Deletions cut 6 bases from V and 3 bases from J, with 6 bases between. Germline CDR1 reads MGHDK; CDR2 reads SYGVNS. The CDR3 region is CASSVGYEQYF. The DNA of the CDR3 is TGTGCCAGCAGCGTGGGCTACGAGCAGTACTTC.

This chain uses TRBV10-3 with TRBJ2-3, with 8 nucleotides matching TRBD2. After removal of 6 bases from V and 3 bases from J, the junction contained 8 bases not matched to a gene. CDR1 ENHRY and CDR2 SYGVKD come from the germline V gene. The CDR3 loop spans 15 amino acids. For the CDR3, the DNA is TGTGCCATCAGGCAAGGCGGGGGGACAACAGATACGCAGTATTTT. Its protein is CAIRQGGGTTDTQYF.

The chain couples TRBV6-5 to TRBJ1-6; D is unclear. The CDR3 is made up of 14 amino acids. Germline V lookup: CDR1 MNHEY, CDR2 SVGAGI. The ends were cut back, 1 base at V and 10 bases at J, with 11 bases in the middle. CDR3 region: CASSYWGRSSPLHF. CDR3 in DNA: TGTGCCAGCAGTTACTGGGGTAGGAGCTCACCCCTCCACTTT.

This clone was picked up one time. V gene TRBV30 combines with J gene TRBJ2-1, with 11 bases aligning to TRBD2. The V gene end was trimmed by 4 bases and the J gene end by 6 bases; junction bases not matched to a gene: 14. The germline V gene encodes CDR1 GTSNPN and CDR2 SVGIG (reference sequence). This CDR3 is 17 amino acids long. The CDR3 DNA reads as TGTGCCTGGAAGGTAGCGGGGGGGGCTACTTCTTCCAATGAGCAGTTCTTC. It specifies CAWKVAGGATSSNEQFF.

V is TRBV6-4 and J is TRBJ2-1, with a possible D match to TRBD2 (6 bases). This CDR3 contains 13 residues. The V end lost 8 bases, the J end lost 2 bases, and 10 bases lay between the germline ends. Per the germline V gene, CDR1 is MRHNA and CDR2 is SNTAGT. CDR3 region: CASSTGAYNEQFF. CDR3 bases: TGTGCCAGCTCTACGGGGGCCTACAATGAGCAGTTCTTC.

V usage is TRBV4-3 and J usage is TRBJ2-5, with 11 bases fitting TRBD2. CDR1 and CDR2 from the germline V gene are LGHNA and YSLEER. The J segment lost 1 base and the V segment lost 1 base, leaving 5 bases of the junction unmatched. The CDR3 totals 17 residues. The CDR3 is CASSQVLAGEIQETQYF. The CDR3 region has the DNA TGCGCCAGCAGCCAAGTACTAGCGGGGGAGATCCAAGAGACCCAGTACTTC.

In nucleotides, the CDR3 is TGTGCTAGTGCTATCGGACAGGGAACTGGAAACACCATATATTTT. The encoded protein is CASAIGQGTGNTIYF. The chain has TRBV12-5 and TRBJ1-3, with TRBD1 identical over 8 bases. V lost 7 bases, J lost 2 bases, and 7 bases stayed unmatched. Germline V gene lookup returns CDR1 LGHNT and CDR2 FRNRAP. The CDR3 runs 15 residues. The variable domain in full, completed from reference TRBV12-5 and TRBJ1-3, reads DARVTQTPRHKVTEMGQEVTMRCQPILGHNTVFWYRQTMMQGLELLAYFRNRAPLDDSGMPKDRFSAEMPDATLATLKIQPSEPRDSAVYFCASAIGQGTGNTIYFGEGSWLTVV.

This chain uses TRBV6-4 with TRBJ1-1, with a weak D call TRBD1 (6 bases). The CDR3 contains 13 residues. Germline CDR1 MRHNA, CDR2 SNTAGT. V lost 6 bases to trimming and J lost 1 base, with 9 bases between them. The CDR3 region has the DNA TGTGCCAGCAGACCGGACAGGAACACTGAAGCTTTCTTT. Translating it yields CASRPDRNTEAFF.

The genes are TRBV14 and TRBJ2-1; tentatively, D is TRBD1 or TRBD2 (6 bases each). The CDR3 sequence is 15 residues long. CDR1 is SGHDN, CDR2 FVKESK, per germline. Deletions cut 5 bases from V and 6 bases from J, with 17 bases between. DNA of the CDR3: TGTGCCAGCAGCGCATACAGGGACTCGGGCAATGAGCAGTTCTTC. Protein sequence: CASSAYRDSGNEQFF.

This sequence joins TRBV28 and TRBJ1-1; D is undetermined. Germline V CDR1 and CDR2: MDHEN, SYDVKM. Trimming shortened V by 7 bases and J by 0 bases, and 3 bases separated the two germline ends. The CDR3 loop spans 11 amino acids. In DNA form, the CDR3 reads TGTGCCAGCAAGGTGAACACTGAAGCTTTCTTT. Amino acids: CASKVNTEAFF.

This chain uses TRBV27 with TRBJ2-7; TRBD1 or TRBD2 may be the D gene (5 bases each). There are 14 residues in the CDR3. Germline-derived CDR1 and CDR2 are MNHEY and SMNVEV (reference sequence). V gave up 6 bases and J gave up 2 bases, with 14 bases separating them. CDR3 nucleotide sequence: TGTGCCAGCAGCCATCCGGGACCTACCTACGAGCAGTACTTC. As protein: CASSHPGPTYEQYF.

The chain carries TRBV9 and TRBJ1-4; D is ambiguous. The V gene lost 0 bases and the J gene lost 0 bases, with 9 bases spanning the gap. Germline loops: CDR1 SGDLS, CDR2 YYNGEE. The CDR3 covers 16 residues. CDR3 nucleotides: TGTGCCAGCAGCGTAGAGGGCAGACCAACTAATGAAAAACTGTTTTTT. This gives the protein CASSVEGRPTNEKLFF. The full variable domain, its missing parts supplied by reference TRBV9 and TRBJ1-4, is DSGVTQTPKHLITATGQRVTLRCSPRSGDLSVYWYQQSLDQGLQFLIQYYNGEERAKGNILERFSAQQFPDLHSELNLSSLELGDSALYFCASSVEGRPTNEKLFFGSGTQLSVL.

For this clone: One junction end does not reproduce the germline sequence, and a read error may be involved. The chain uses TRBV7-7 and TRBJ2-3; the D gene is possibly TRBD1 (6 bases). This CDR3 comprises 14 residues. Germline values: CDR1 SSHAT, CDR2 FNYEAQ (reference sequence). CDR3 amino acids: CASSSQGVTDTQYF. As DNA, the CDR3 is TGTGCTAGCAGCTCACAGGGTGTTACAGATACGCAGTATTTT. Full variable domain (rest looked up from reference TRBV7-7 and TRBJ2-3): GAGVSQSPRYKVTKRGQDVTLRCDPISSHATLYWYQQALGQGPEFLTYFNYEAQPDKSGLPSDRFSAERPEGSISTLTIQRTEQRDSAMYRCASSSQGVTDTQYFGPGTRLTVL.

The chain joins TRBV25-1 to TRBJ1-4; D is uncertain. The V end was cut by 7 bases, the J end by 8 bases, with 11 bases between. The CDR3 spans 12 residues. CDR1 MGHDK and CDR2 SYGVNS come from the germline V gene. Here the CDR3 reads CASTQYGEKLFF. CDR3 DNA: TGTGCCAGCACCCAATACGGGGAAAAACTGTTTTTT.

CDR3 protein: CASSLGAENSPLHF. For the CDR3, the DNA is TGTGCCAGCAGTTTAGGGGCAGAAAATTCACCCCTCCACTTT. The chain uses TRBV28 and TRBJ1-6; a possible D gene is TRBD1 (5 bases). CDR3 size: 14 residues. Germline V lookup: CDR1 MDHEN, CDR2 SYDVKM. V was cut by 2 bases and J by 7 bases, with 9 bases left in between.

The chain employs TRBV5-1 and TRBJ2-7; a possible D gene is TRBD1 (6 bases). The CDR3 loop spans 11 amino acids. Germline CDR1 SGHRS, CDR2 YFSETQ. Deletions cut 4 bases from V and 9 bases from J, with 11 bases between. The CDR3 loop is CASSEDSLQYF. CDR3 nucleotides: TGCGCCAGCAGCGAGGACAGCTTGCAGTACTTC.

CDR3 residues: CAWSKFGLAGDEQFF. DNA of the CDR3: TGTGCCTGGAGTAAGTTTGGGCTAGCGGGGGATGAGCAGTTCTTC. The chain uses TRBV30 and TRBJ2-1; 10 bases align to TRBD2. The J segment lost 8 bases and the V segment lost 2 bases, leaving 9 bases of the junction unmatched. Germline V gene sequence: CDR1 GTSNPN, CDR2 SVGIG (reference sequence). The length of the CDR3 is 15 residues.

The chain recombines TRBV27 with TRBJ2-6, with 8 positions matching TRBD1. Germline lookup yields CDR1 MNHEY and CDR2 SMNVEV (reference sequence). This CDR3 contains 15 residues. V trimming: 6 bases; J trimming: 2 bases; junction bases outside the gene matches: 3. CDR3 region: CASSRQGTGANVLTF. The CDR3 nucleotides read TGTGCCAGCAGCCGACAGGGGACTGGGGCCAACGTCCTGACTTTC.